A selection of T cell receptor beta chains follows, all from one sample in a study of T-cell memory formation after mild COVID-19. TCRdb passed the 5' RACE reads through MiXCR, listing each CDR3 protein once. Seen here are about 140,000 distinct CDR3 sequences, 11% to 15% observed once, and the top ten hold about 26%. Specimen: PBMCs or a T cell subset sorted from them (not recorded which). These receptors originate from an adult woman who had mild COVID-19 (a few samples of this study predate the infection). Cell type and time point are not known. The CDR3 runs from the conserved cysteine through the conserved F or W. The D gene is left open where the match is weak. A clone size is listed for some rows: how often the clone was seen (once, few, many), or a class if it is expanded.

abundance: .
v_gene: TRBV21-1
d_gene: .
j_gene: TRBJ2-6
CDR3aa: CASSKVSVKPNVLTF
CDR3nt: TGTGCCAGCAGCAAAGTGTCGGTCAAGCCCAACGTCCTGACTTTC

abundance: few
v_gene: TRBV9
d_gene: .
j_gene: TRBJ2-7
CDR3aa: CASSVEGISYEQYF
CDR3nt: TGTGCCAGCAGCGTAGAGGGGATCTCCTACGAGCAGTACTTC

abundance: few
v_gene: TRBV9
d_gene: TRBD2
j_gene: TRBJ2-3
CDR3aa: CASSVASGGTDTQYF
CDR3nt: TGTGCCAGCAGCGTAGCCAGCGGGGGGACAGATACGCAGTATTTT

abundance: many
v_gene: TRBV6-5
d_gene: .
j_gene: TRBJ2-1
CDR3aa: CASSAGQSYNEQFF
CDR3nt: TGTGCCAGCAGTGCAGGACAGTCCTACAATGAGCAGTTCTTC

abundance: few
v_gene: TRBV6-5
d_gene: .
j_gene: TRBJ1-4
CDR3aa: CASSYGENANEKLFF
CDR3nt: TGTGCCAGCAGTTATGGGGAGAACGCTAATGAAAAACTGTTTTTT

abundance: .
v_gene: TRBV5-1
d_gene: TRBD1
j_gene: TRBJ2-1
CDR3aa: CASSLSTGGSYNGQFF
CDR3nt: TGCGCCAGCAGCCTATCGACAGGGGGTTCCTACAATGGGCAGTTCTTC

abundance: .
v_gene: TRBV27
d_gene: TRBD1
j_gene: TRBJ1-2
CDR3aa: CASSTTQGADGYTF
CDR3nt: TGTGCCAGCAGTACAACACAGGGGGCGGATGGCTACACCTTC

abundance: .
v_gene: TRBV7-9
d_gene: TRBD2
j_gene: TRBJ2-1
CDR3aa: CASSYLAGERNEQFF
CDR3nt: TGTGCCAGCAGCTACCTAGCGGGAGAAAGGAATGAGCAGTTCTTC

abundance: few
v_gene: TRBV11-1
d_gene: TRBD2
j_gene: TRBJ2-3
CDR3aa: CASSFRTSGSGGTDTQYF
CDR3nt: TGTGCCAGCAGCTTTCGGACTAGCGGGAGCGGTGGCACAGATACGCAGTATTTT

abundance: .
v_gene: TRBV2
d_gene: .
j_gene: TRBJ1-6
CDR3aa: CASSEMDSGAPLHF
CDR3nt: TGTGCCAGCAGTGAAATGGATTCGGGGGCACCCCTCCACTTT

abundance: .
v_gene: TRBV5-5
d_gene: .
j_gene: TRBJ1-2
CDR3aa: CASSLGTYPGYTF
CDR3nt: TGTGCCAGCAGCTTGGGAACCTACCCTGGCTACACCTTC

abundance: few
v_gene: TRBV20-1
d_gene: .
j_gene: TRBJ1-2
CDR3aa: CSARGLQAQGDYNYGYTF
CDR3nt: TGCAGTGCTAGAGGCCTACAGGCTCAGGGAGACTATAACTATGGCTACACCTTC

abundance: .
v_gene: TRBV6-6
d_gene: .
j_gene: TRBJ1-6
CDR3aa: CASSYGDSDSPLHF
CDR3nt: TGTGCCAGCAGTTACGGGGATTCAGATTCACCCCTCCACTTT

abundance: .
v_gene: TRBV7-3
d_gene: .
j_gene: TRBJ2-5
CDR3aa: CASSLGVDSQETQYF
CDR3nt: TGTGCCAGCAGCTTAGGAGTGGACAGTCAAGAGACCCAGTACTTC

abundance: once
v_gene: TRBV11-2
d_gene: .
j_gene: TRBJ2-1
CDR3aa: CASSLPGTPGVNEQFF
CDR3nt: TGTGCCAGCAGCTTGCCCGGGACCCCGGGAGTAAATGAGCAGTTCTTC

abundance: .
v_gene: TRBV27
d_gene: TRBD2
j_gene: TRBJ2-7
CDR3aa: CASIFSAGGLYEQYF
CDR3nt: TGTGCCAGCATTTTCTCAGCGGGGGGGCTTTACGAGCAGTACTTC

abundance: few
v_gene: TRBV4-1
d_gene: .
j_gene: TRBJ2-7
CDR3aa: CASSQPQVTYEQYF
CDR3nt: TGCGCCAGCAGCCAACCACAGGTAACCTACGAGCAGTACTTC

abundance: few
v_gene: TRBV20-1
d_gene: TRBD1
j_gene: TRBJ2-7
CDR3aa: CSAPRRDRGPRGEQYF
CDR3nt: TGCAGTGCCCCACGGCGGGACAGGGGGCCCCGTGGGGAGCAGTACTTC

abundance: .
v_gene: TRBV20-1
d_gene: .
j_gene: TRBJ1-4
CDR3aa: CSARLKGFTTNEKLFF
CDR3nt: TGCAGTGCTAGATTGAAGGGTTTCACAACTAATGAAAAACTGTTTTTT

abundance: .
v_gene: TRBV4-2
d_gene: .
j_gene: TRBJ2-7
CDR3aa: CASSQVGKVEQYF
CDR3nt: TGTGCCAGCAGCCAAGTAGGGAAAGTAGAGCAGTACTTC

abundance: .
v_gene: TRBV10-1
d_gene: TRBD2
j_gene: TRBJ2-1
CDR3aa: CARTSFRAGGSNEQFF
CDR3nt: TGCGCCAGGACCTCCTTTAGAGCGGGAGGGTCAAATGAGCAGTTCTTC

abundance: .
v_gene: TRBV30
d_gene: .
j_gene: TRBJ2-2
CDR3aa: CAWSLQGTGELFF
CDR3nt: TGTGCCTGGAGTCTCCAGGGAACCGGGGAGCTGTTTTTT

abundance: .
v_gene: TRBV12-3/TRBV12-4
d_gene: TRBD1
j_gene: TRBJ2-5
CDR3aa: CASTEGARETQYF
CDR3nt: TGTGCCAGCACCGAGGGGGCTAGAGAGACCCAGTACTTC

abundance: .
v_gene: TRBV12-3/TRBV12-4
d_gene: .
j_gene: TRBJ2-6
CDR3aa: CASSLGTSPGANVLTF
CDR3nt: TGTGCCAGCAGCCTGGGGACTTCTCCCGGGGCCAACGTCCTGACTTTC

abundance: few
v_gene: TRBV27
d_gene: TRBD2
j_gene: TRBJ2-5
CDR3aa: CASSSLAGLLETQYF
CDR3nt: TGTGCCAGCAGTTCTCTAGCGGGGCTACTAGAGACCCAGTACTTC

abundance: .
v_gene: TRBV7-2
d_gene: TRBD1
j_gene: TRBJ2-7
CDR3aa: CASSPSDRAGEQYF
CDR3nt: TGTGCCAGCAGCCCTTCGGACAGGGCAGGCGAGCAGTACTTC

abundance: .
v_gene: TRBV6-6
d_gene: TRBD1
j_gene: TRBJ2-5
CDR3aa: CASSYWGQGADETQYF
CDR3nt: TGTGCCAGCAGTTACTGGGGACAGGGGGCTGATGAGACCCAGTACTTC

abundance: few
v_gene: TRBV24-1
d_gene: .
j_gene: TRBJ2-1
CDR3aa: CATSGPRGQLPNEQFF
CDR3nt: TGTGCCACCAGTGGTCCGCGGGGCCAGTTACCCAATGAGCAGTTCTTC

abundance: .
v_gene: TRBV7-8
d_gene: TRBD1
j_gene: TRBJ1-6
CDR3aa: CASSSGQGAISPLHF
CDR3nt: TGTGCCAGCAGCTCCGGACAGGGAGCAATCTCACCCCTCCACTTT

abundance: .
v_gene: TRBV11-2
d_gene: .
j_gene: TRBJ2-5
CDR3aa: CASSPGPQETQYF
CDR3nt: TGTGCCAGCAGCCCGGGACCTCAAGAGACCCAGTACTTC

abundance: .
v_gene: TRBV24-1
d_gene: TRBD2
j_gene: TRBJ2-1
CDR3aa: CATSRGSGYNEQFF
CDR3nt: TGTGCCACCAGTCGTGGTAGCGGGTACAATGAGCAGTTCTTC

abundance: many
v_gene: TRBV12-3/TRBV12-4
d_gene: .
j_gene: TRBJ2-7
CDR3aa: CASSLRDYEQYF
CDR3nt: TGTGCCAGCAGTTTACGGGACTACGAGCAGTACTTC

abundance: few
v_gene: TRBV11-1
d_gene: .
j_gene: TRBJ2-3
CDR3aa: CASSNQDTQYF
CDR3nt: TGTGCCAGCAGCAATCAAGATACGCAGTATTTT

abundance: few
v_gene: TRBV4-2
d_gene: TRBD2
j_gene: TRBJ2-3
CDR3aa: CASSQSQSSGSGDTQYF
CDR3nt: TGTGCCAGCAGCCAGTCCCAATCTAGCGGGAGCGGAGATACGCAGTATTTT

abundance: .
v_gene: TRBV7-8
d_gene: .
j_gene: TRBJ1-2
CDR3aa: CASSLAAWGDYGYTF
CDR3nt: TGTGCCAGCAGCTTAGCCGCGTGGGGGGACTATGGCTACACCTTC

abundance: .
v_gene: TRBV7-2
d_gene: .
j_gene: TRBJ2-7
CDR3aa: CASTQSTYEQYF
CDR3nt: TGTGCCAGCACCCAGAGCACCTACGAGCAGTACTTC